This T cell receptor (beta chain) was documented in a study of shared clonotypes between healthy human individuals. Assay: immunoSEQ multiplex PCR; the TCRdb copy retains only in-frame clones and omits some. The repertoire holds more than 500,000 clones, with approximately 96% as singletons. Naive CD8 populations comprised CD45RO-negative cells positively selected for CCR7, excluding terminally differentiated effector memory CD45RA+ cells. The CDR3 loop spans 15 amino acids. Germline lookup yields CDR1 SEHNR and CDR2 FQNEAQ (reference sequence). V was shortened by 0 bases and J by 2 bases, with 10 bases between the two germline ends. This clone was counted once. Other DNA sequences in this sample translate to the same CDR3.

Sequenced input: naive CD8+ T cells sorted from blood. The clonotype comes from a woman aged 25 to 45 in good health. The gene calls are TRBV7-9 and TRBJ2-5; possibly TRBD1 or TRBD2 for D (7 bases each). The CDR3 DNA sequence: TGTGCCAGCAGCTTAGCGCAGGGGGGGCAAGAGACCCAGTACTTC. As protein: CASSLAQGGQETQYF.